The 27 T cell receptor beta chains below were found in one sample sequenced in a study of T cell changes during pregnancy in multiple sclerosis. Sequencing used immunoSEQ multiplex PCR; TCRdb keeps in-frame clones, though not all of them. The repertoire holds some 33,000 clones, with 80% to 90% as singletons. Sample: CD8+ T cells from peripheral blood mononuclear cells, taken in the third trimester of pregnancy. The receptor source for this set is a female donor with multiple sclerosis, enrolled in a pregnancy study.

By sample fraction, this clone is medium-sized. This rearrangement joins TRBV4-1 to TRBJ1-2, with D unclear. Trimming shortened V by 2 bases and J by 1 base, and 8 bases separated the two germline ends. Germline CDR1 and CDR2: MGHRA and YSYEKL. The CDR3 runs 14 residues. The CDR3 DNA reads TGCGCCAGCAGCCAAAAGGGAGGTAACTATGGCTACACCTTC. This encodes CASSQKGGNYGYTF.

The chain is built from TRBV28 and TRBJ2-5; the match to TRBD2 covers 7 bases. Germline lookup yields CDR1 MDHEN and CDR2 SYDVKM. The CDR3 has 14 amino acids. Trimming took 3 bases from V and 4 from J; bases not matched to a gene: 5. The DNA of the CDR3 is TGTGCCAGCAGTTTCCCTAGCGGAAGAGAGACCCAGTACTTC. Translated: CASSFPSGRETQYF.

This chain links TRBV7-9 with TRBJ2-7; a weak D match, TRBD2 (5 bases). Trimming took 5 bases from V and 5 from J, leaving 16 bases between them. The CDR3 has 14 residues. Germline loops: CDR1 SEHNR, CDR2 FQNEAQ (reference sequence). CDR3 sequence: CASSTLSADHEQYF. CDR3 coding DNA: TGTGCCAGCAGCACTCTTTCAGCGGACCACGAGCAGTACTTC.

The chain employs TRBV18 and TRBJ2-6; TRBD1 aligns across 7 bases. V shed 2 bases and J 0 bases; nucleotides not matched to a gene: 7. The CDR3 is 18 amino acids. The germline V gene encodes CDR1 KGHSH and CDR2 LQKENI. CDR3: CASSPSGTAYSGANVLTF. The CDR3 bases are TGTGCCAGCTCACCATCCGGGACAGCTTACTCTGGGGCCAACGTCCTGACTTTC.

The chain recombines TRBV7-9 with TRBJ2-1; 16 bases are a match to TRBD2. This CDR3 is 18 amino acids long. From germline, CDR1 is SEHNR and CDR2 FQNEAQ (reference sequence). The V segment lost 5 bases and the J segment 7 bases; nucleotides outside the gene matches: 11. CDR3 sequence: CASSPGLAGGLGANEQFF. Here the CDR3 DNA reads TGTGCCAGCAGCCCGGGACTAGCGGGAGGGTTGGGCGCAAATGAGCAGTTCTTC.

V gene TRBV11-2 combines with J gene TRBJ2-5, with TRBD2 matching 9 bases. The CDR3 is 15 amino acids. Germline V CDR1 and CDR2: SGHAT, FQNNGV. Unmatched junction bases numbered 4, after V lost 1 base and J lost 4 bases. The CDR3 coding sequence is TGTGCCAGCAGCTTAGCGCGGGGGGGCCTAGAGACCCAGTACTTC. Translating gives CASSLARGGLETQYF. Together with reference TRBV11-2 and TRBJ2-5, the CDR3 gives the full variable domain: EAGVAQSPRYKIIEKRQSVAFWCNPISGHATLYWYQQILGQGPKLLIQFQNNGVVDDSQLPKDRFSAERLKGVDSTLKIQPAKLEDSAVYLCASSLARGGLETQYFGPGTRLLVL.

The chain joins TRBV7-9 to TRBJ2-7; 8 nucleotides match TRBD1. This CDR3 spans 12 amino acids. V gave up 6 bases and J gave up 7 bases; unmatched junction bases: 5. Germline V gives CDR1 SEHNR, CDR2 FQNEAQ (reference sequence). CDR3 DNA sequence: TGTGCCAGCAGTCAGGGGGCGGGGGAGCAGTACTTC. It encodes CASSQGAGEQYF. Full variable domain (remainder filled in from reference TRBV7-9 and TRBJ2-7): DTGVSQNPRHKITKRGQNVTFRCDPISEHNRLYWYRQTLGQGPEFLTYFQNEAQLEKSRLLSDRFSAERPKGSFSTLEIQRTEQGDSAMYLCASSQGAGEQYFGPGTRLTVT.

The chain joins TRBV19 to TRBJ2-1; TRBD2 matches at 9 bases. This CDR3 has 15 residues. J was trimmed by 7 bases and V by 1 base; bases with no gene match: 5. Germline V gives CDR1 LNHDA, CDR2 SQIVND (reference sequence). CDR3 sequence (DNA): TGTGCCAGTAGTATAGGCGGGGGGGCGGGGAATGAGCAGTTCTTC. Residues: CASSIGGGAGNEQFF. Full variable domain (remainder filled in from reference TRBV19 and TRBJ2-1): DGGITQSPKYLFRKEGQNVTLSCEQNLNHDAMYWYRQDPGQGLRLIYYSQIVNDFQKGDIAEGYSVSREKKESFPLTVTSAQKNPTAFYLCASSIGGGAGNEQFFGPGTRLTVL.

The chain employs TRBV7-3 and TRBJ2-1, with 9 bases aligning to TRBD2. CDR3 length equals 17 residues. Trimming removed 0 bases from V and 3 bases from J; junction bases left unmatched: 6. CDR1 and CDR2 from the germline V gene are SGHTA and FQGTGA. The CDR3 reads CASSLTRDSGSYNEQFF. The CDR3 bases are TGTGCCAGCAGCTTAACCCGTGATAGCGGGAGCTACAATGAGCAGTTCTTC.

The chain recombines TRBV9 with TRBJ2-3, with TRBD2 identical over 8 bases. This CDR3 has 15 amino acids. Germline CDR1 and CDR2: SGDLS and YYNGEE. Trimming took 0 bases from V and 1 from J; bases not matched to a gene: 1. The CDR3 DNA sequence: TGTGCCAGCAGCGTAGCGGGGGGGGGCACAGATACGCAGTATTTT. This codes for CASSVAGGGTDTQYF.

The chain uses TRBV2 and TRBJ1-1, with a tentative D call TRBD1 (5 bases). V was cut by 3 bases and J by 3 bases, with 8 bases left in between. The germline CDR1 and CDR2 sequences are SNHLY and FYNNEI. This CDR3 has 13 residues. Written as DNA, the CDR3 is TGTGCCAGCAGTGATTGGGGGGACACTGAAGCTTTCTTT. It is translated as CASSDWGDTEAFF.

The genes are TRBV5-6 and TRBJ1-1, with 9 nucleotides matching TRBD1. J lost 5 bases, V lost 7 bases, and 12 bases had no gene match. There are 15 residues in the CDR3. Germline lookup yields CDR1 SGHDT and CDR2 YYEEEE. Here the CDR3 reads CASSRGDRVWTEAFF. CDR3 in DNA: TGTGCCAGCTCACGAGGGGACAGGGTTTGGACTGAAGCTTTCTTT.

The V call is TRBV5-1, the J call TRBJ2-7; TRBD2 is a possible D gene (6 bases). V was clipped by 1 base and J by 6 bases, with 17 bases between them. The length of the CDR3 is 15 residues. CDR1 SGHRS and CDR2 YFSETQ come from the germline V gene. CDR3 protein: CASSLLGGEAGEQYF. CDR3 coding DNA: TGCGCCAGCAGCTTGTTAGGAGGGGAGGCTGGCGAGCAGTACTTC.

The chain is built from TRBV30 and TRBJ2-3, with TRBD1 as a possible D gene (6 bases). The CDR3 loop spans 16 amino acids. V shed 5 bases and J shed 4 bases, with 22 bases lying between them. Germline CDR1 reads GTSNPN; CDR2 reads SVGIG (reference sequence). The CDR3 region is CAWGSGASIGADTQYF. Here the CDR3 DNA reads TGTGCCTGGGGTTCAGGGGCCTCCATAGGGGCAGATACGCAGTATTTT.

The chain uses TRBV6-5 and TRBJ1-2; 9 positions match TRBD1. Germline CDR1 and CDR2: MNHEY and SVGAGI. Germline trimming cut 6 bases from V and 7 bases from J; bases unmatched to any gene: 9. This CDR3 spans 14 amino acids. The CDR3 DNA reads as TGTGCCAGCAGAAACGGACAGGGGATTTTTGGCTACACCTTC. Translated, it gives CASRNGQGIFGYTF.

V is TRBV7-2 and J is TRBJ1-5, with TRBD1 as a possible D gene (5 bases). Trimming removed 5 bases at V and 0 bases at J, with 11 bases between. Germline assignment: CDR1 SGHTA and CDR2 FQGNSA. The CDR3 is 15 amino acids. The CDR3, as DNA: TGTGCCAGCAGCGACCGGGGGATTAGCAATCAGCCCCAGCATTTT. Its translation is CASSDRGISNQPQHF.

The rearrangement links TRBV4-1 to TRBJ2-1, with TRBD1 matching 7 bases. Germline V gene lookup returns CDR1 MGHRA and CDR2 YSYEKL. The CDR3 is 15 residues long. V trimming: 2 bases; J trimming: 6 bases; junction bases outside the gene matches: 7. The DNA of the CDR3 is TGCGCCAGCAGCCAACCGACAGGGAAGGGCAATGAGCAGTTCTTC. It translates to CASSQPTGKGNEQFF.

The CDR3 bases are TGTGCCAGCAGCCAGGGACCGGACAGGGGGACGGAGACCCAGTACTTC. Protein sequence: CASSQGPDRGTETQYF. This chain joins TRBV14 and TRBJ2-5, with 10 positions matching TRBD1. This CDR3 is built from 16 residues. Trimming cost V 3 bases and J 5 bases; bases outside gene matches: 9. The V gene's germline CDR1 is SGHDN and CDR2 FVKESK.

The chain combines TRBV4-1 with TRBJ1-3; 11 bases agree with TRBD1. J lost 8 bases, V lost 3 bases, and 6 bases had no gene match. Germline values: CDR1 MGHRA, CDR2 YSYEKL. The CDR3 sequence is 15 residues long. Written as DNA, the CDR3 is TGCGCCAGCAGCCACGCCGGGACAGGGGGTTACACCATATATTTT. Encoded protein: CASSHAGTGGYTIYF.

This clone was seen a few times. The sample has other DNA sequences that encode this CDR3 too. V and J are TRBV6-4 and TRBJ2-3, with TRBD2 matching over 8 bases. Per germline, CDR1 MRHNA and CDR2 SNTAGT. CDR3 length equals 16 residues. Trimming took 0 bases from V and 0 from J; bases not matched to a gene: 2. For the CDR3, the DNA is TGTGCCAGCAGTGACTCTGCGGGGGGCAGCACAGATACGCAGTATTTT. Its translation is CASSDSAGGSTDTQYF.

The DNA for the CDR3 is TGTGCCAGCAGCCCAGGAGGGTTTGGTGAAAAACTGTTTTTT. Protein sequence: CASSPGGFGEKLFF. The genes are TRBV5-4 and TRBJ1-4; D uncertain. This CDR3 spans 14 amino acids. V was pared by 4 bases and J by 7 bases, with 14 bases between. Germline V gene data show CDR1 as SGHNT and CDR2 as YYREEE (reference sequence).

This chain links TRBV18 with TRBJ2-7, with D perhaps TRBD1 (5 bases). Germline CDR1 is KGHSH and CDR2 is LQKENI. The CDR3 runs 13 residues. V was trimmed by 3 bases and J by 1 base, leaving 7 bases between them. CDR3 DNA sequence: TGTGCCAGCTCACCGGACACGTCCTACGAGCAGTACTTC. It specifies CASSPDTSYEQYF.

This chain connects TRBV30 to TRBJ2-7; 11 bases are shared with TRBD1. This CDR3 comprises 15 residues. CDR1 is GTSNPN, CDR2 SVGIG, per germline (reference sequence). V dropped 1 base and J dropped 1; count of bases not matched to a gene: 3. The CDR3: CAWSAGTGGSYEQYF. The CDR3 DNA reads as TGTGCCTGGAGTGCCGGGACAGGGGGTTCCTACGAGCAGTACTTC.

The V and J genes are TRBV6-5 and TRBJ1-2, with 8 bases aligning to TRBD1. Trimming cost V 6 bases and J 5 bases; bases outside gene matches: 8. CDR1 MNHEY and CDR2 SVGAGI come from the germline V gene. The CDR3 loop spans 14 amino acids. CDR3 coding DNA: TGTGCCAGCAGCCTTACCCGGACAGGGTATGGCTACACCTTC. Its protein product is CASSLTRTGYGYTF.

This sequence joins TRBV28 and TRBJ2-7; the D gene is possibly TRBD1 (5 bases). The length of the CDR3 is 14 residues. Germline CDR1 MDHEN, CDR2 SYDVKM. The V end was cut by 8 bases, the J end by 1 base, with 15 bases between. The CDR3 spells CASVMAGRSYEQYF. In DNA, the CDR3 is TGTGCCAGCGTTATGGCAGGGCGTTCCTACGAGCAGTACTTC.

The chain carries TRBV9 and TRBJ2-7; tentative D call: TRBD2 (6 bases). Germline V gene data show CDR1 as SGDLS and CDR2 as YYNGEE. This CDR3 has 14 amino acids. V lost 3 bases and J 0 bases, leaving 10 bases between the germline ends. CDR3 protein: CASSGGGTSYEQYF. The CDR3 nucleotides read TGTGCCAGCAGCGGGGGCGGGACCTCCTACGAGCAGTACTTC.

V usage is TRBV2 and J usage is TRBJ1-3; 7 bases agree with TRBD1. Germline values: CDR1 SNHLY, CDR2 FYNNEI. This CDR3 has 13 amino acids. DNA of the CDR3: TGTGCTCACATCAGACAGGGTGGAAACACCATATATTTT. Translated, it gives CAHIRQGGNTIYF.